This T cell receptor beta chain is from a study of blood T cell repertoires in COVID-19. Across the study: Samples taken during acute and convalescent COVID-19 were collected in the United States, Italy and Spain. From T cells, B-cell-depleted T cells, or PBMCs came the material, which was cDNA or gDNA.

The CDR3 length is 15 residues. In germline, CDR1 is MDHEN, CDR2 SYDVKM. Trimming cost V 6 bases and J 3 bases, with 18 bases left between them. Original handling: Amplification from reference gene primers served as the basis for estimated nucleated cell counts. The assay was immunoSEQ multiplex PCR, and TCRdb's table has in-frame clones only and misses some. V and J calls and clone size follow that table, whereas D and trimming were derived from the DNA. The sample shows about 260,000 clones, roughly 85% of them seen only once. Source material: peripheral blood. J is TRBJ2-7 and V is TRBV28; TRBD1 is a possible D gene (5 bases). This TCR came from a man aged 55 to 69 who had recovered from COVID-19. The CDR3 DNA reads TGTGCCAGCAGCCGAGTCCTCGGCAGGGACTACGAGCAGTACTTC. This sequence encodes CASSRVLGRDYEQYF.